This T cell receptor beta chain is drawn from a study of lymphopenia after photon versus proton radiotherapy. Method: immunoSEQ multiplex PCR; TCRdb's copy keeps in-frame clones and lacks some. The sample lists tens of thousands of clones, 86% occurring once. As for this clone: The target antigen is unknown.

The V gene lost 3 bases and the J gene lost 7 bases, with 13 bases spanning the gap. The CDR3 covers 14 residues. Germline loops: CDR1 SGHRS, CDR2 YFSETQ. Points from the study as a whole: Better survival with proton therapy was suggested as possible, not demonstrated. Oligoclonal CD8+ Temra expansion after nadir drove photon patients' diversity drop.

The specimen comprised peripheral blood, sampled from a patient treated with proton-based radiotherapy. This receptor was obtained from a woman in her 70s with pancreatic cancer. Some clones in this sample may be carry-over from other donors' samples. This chain joins TRBV5-1 and TRBJ2-2; either TRBD1 or TRBD2 may supply D (5 bases each). The CDR3 region is CASSWGRDGGELFF. The CDR3 DNA is TGCGCCAGCAGCTGGGGACGGGATGGCGGGGAGCTGTTTTTT.